These T cell receptor beta chains were read from a single sample in a study of vaccination effects on CD4 cells after COVID-19. Clones were sequenced by immunoSEQ multiplex PCR, and TCRdb holds only the in-frame ones, with some missing. The top ten hold around 0.95% of the sample, which has 55,000 to 70,000 clones, around three quarters seen once. These receptors have no identified antigens. The sample in question was CD4+ T cells from PBMCs cultured with HCoV-OC43 spike peptides, obtained after COVID-19 vaccination. The receptors originated from a human donor who received a COVID-19 vaccine. Both conserved end residues are part of each CDR3. Each record gives: J gene, clone size, D gene, V gene, CDR3 DNA, CDR3 protein. The D gene is left open where the match is weak. The size entry is marked missing in some rows and otherwise reads once, few, many or a size class.

j_gene: TRBJ2-1
abundance: .
d_gene: TRBD1
v_gene: TRBV29-1
CDR3nt: TGCAGCTCTACCGGGACAGACTACAATGAGCAGTTCTTC
CDR3aa: CSSTGTDYNEQFF

j_gene: TRBJ1-2
abundance: .
d_gene: .
v_gene: TRBV2
CDR3nt: TGTGCCAGCAGCGGCCGGGACGGCTATGGCTACACCTTC
CDR3aa: CASSGRDGYGYTF

j_gene: TRBJ2-6
abundance: .
d_gene: .
v_gene: TRBV24-1
CDR3nt: TGTGCCACCAGTGGGGGGCCTGGGGCCAACGTCCTGACTTTC
CDR3aa: CATSGGPGANVLTF

j_gene: TRBJ2-4
abundance: .
d_gene: .
v_gene: TRBV30
CDR3nt: TGTGCCTGGAGTCCCGACAGAAACATTCAGTACTTC
CDR3aa: CAWSPDRNIQYF

j_gene: TRBJ2-5
abundance: .
d_gene: TRBD1
v_gene: TRBV10-2
CDR3nt: TGCGCCAGCAACCCAACGGGACAGGGGGCCCGGGAGACCCAGTACTTC
CDR3aa: CASNPTGQGARETQYF

j_gene: TRBJ2-2
abundance: .
d_gene: .
v_gene: TRBV7-7
CDR3nt: TGTGCCAGCGCACCGTCAGTGGGGGGAATCGGGGAGCTGTTTTTT
CDR3aa: CASAPSVGGIGELFF

j_gene: TRBJ2-4
abundance: once
d_gene: .
v_gene: TRBV18
CDR3nt: TGTGCCAGCTCACCACCTACAGCAAACATTCAGTACTTC
CDR3aa: CASSPPTANIQYF

j_gene: TRBJ1-1
abundance: .
d_gene: TRBD1
v_gene: TRBV25-1
CDR3nt: TGTGCCAGCAGTAGGGGGACAGGGCGGCCCGAAGGGCCTGAAGCTTTCTTT
CDR3aa: CASSRGTGRPEGPEAFF

j_gene: TRBJ1-2
abundance: .
d_gene: TRBD1
v_gene: TRBV6-5
CDR3nt: TGTGCCAGCATCACCGGGACAGGGGCAAACTATGGCTACACCTTC
CDR3aa: CASITGTGANYGYTF

j_gene: TRBJ2-2
abundance: .
d_gene: .
v_gene: TRBV21-1
CDR3nt: TGTGCCAGCAGCCCTCCCTTGGACAGGGGAGTATCTTGGACCGGGGAGCTGTTTTTT
CDR3aa: CASSPPLDRGVSWTGELFF